Below, 32 T cell receptor beta chains from the same sample are listed, as sequenced in a study of T cells in tuberculosis. TCRdb's copy holds only in-frame clones and misses some; the assay was immunoSEQ multiplex PCR. The sample lists 30,000 to 45,000 clones, 94% occurring once. Material for sequencing was PBMCs. The origin of the receptors is a donor between 10 and 29 years old with latent tuberculosis or without tuberculosis infection. Some clones in this sample may be carry-over from other donors' samples.

In this sample, this clone turned up once. The DNA for the CDR3 is TGCGCCAGCAGCCAAGAGGACAGGGTGAATGAAAAACTGTTTTTT. It yields the protein CASSQEDRVNEKLFF. The rearrangement uses TRBV4-1 and TRBJ1-4; TRBD1 aligns across 8 bases. CDR3 length equals 15 residues. Germline trimming cut 0 bases from V and 5 bases from J; bases unmatched to any gene: 2. Germline values: CDR1 MGHRA, CDR2 YSYEKL.

The gene calls are TRBV19 and TRBJ1-5, with 10 bases fitting TRBD1. This CDR3 spans 20 amino acids. CDR1 and CDR2 from the germline V gene are LNHDA and SQIVND (reference sequence). Losses at the gene ends were 5 bases for V and 0 bases for J; bases not matched to a gene: 16. The CDR3 DNA sequence: TGTGCCAGTAGTGGCTCAACCCGGGACAGGGGTATCGATAGCAATCAGCCCCAGCATTTT. It specifies CASSGSTRDRGIDSNQPQHF.

The J gene is TRBJ2-1, the V gene TRBV10-1; TRBD1 agrees at 8 bases. This CDR3 contains 14 residues. Germline V gives CDR1 WNHNN, CDR2 SYGVQD (reference sequence). Trimming cost V 6 bases and J 3 bases; bases outside gene matches: 4. CDR3 nucleotide sequence: TGCGCCAGCAGGGCAGGGGGCAACTACAATGAGCAGTTCTTC. Residues: CASRAGGNYNEQFF.

The chain combines TRBV13 with TRBJ2-3, with 8 bases that match TRBD2. The trim removed 6 bases at V and 2 bases at J, leaving 16 bases unmatched. This CDR3 contains 18 residues. The germline gives CDR1 PRHDT, CDR2 FYEKMQ (reference sequence). The CDR3 loop reads CASSQTNGPGGHTDTQYF. CDR3 nucleotide sequence: TGTGCCAGCAGTCAGACTAACGGTCCGGGGGGGCACACAGATACGCAGTATTTT.

The chain has TRBV5-1 and TRBJ2-3; TRBD1 matches 8 bases. Germline CDR1 SGHRS, CDR2 YFSETQ. The J segment lost 4 bases and the V segment lost 2 bases, leaving 3 bases of the junction unmatched. There are 14 residues in the CDR3. The CDR3 sequence: CASSFRQGSDTQYF. The CDR3 DNA sequence: TGCGCCAGCAGCTTCCGACAGGGGTCAGATACGCAGTATTTT.

V is TRBV29-1 and J is TRBJ2-3; TRBD2 is a possible D gene (7 bases). The CDR3 spans 16 residues. V was cut by 7 bases and J by 0 bases, with 20 bases left in between. CDR1 SQVTM and CDR2 ANQGSEA come from the germline V gene. CDR3 region: CSGRGGGRGSTDTQYF. The CDR3 DNA sequence: TGCAGCGGGAGGGGAGGGGGGCGTGGGAGCACAGATACGCAGTATTTT.

The CDR3 DNA reads TGCGCCAGCAGCCAGGGGGACAGGGGTTACGAGCAGTACTTC. Its translation: CASSQGDRGYEQYF. J is TRBJ2-7 and V is TRBV4-1; 10 bases are shared with TRBD1. Per germline, CDR1 MGHRA and CDR2 YSYEKL. The CDR3 consists of 14 residues. The trim removed 3 bases at V and 4 bases at J, leaving 3 bases unmatched.

The chain employs TRBV27 and TRBJ1-1; D possibly corresponds to TRBD1 (6 bases). Germline CDR1 reads MNHEY; CDR2 reads SMNVEV (reference sequence). Trimming cost V 0 bases and J 5 bases, with 16 bases left between them. CDR3 length equals 16 residues. In DNA, the CDR3 is TGTGCCAGCAGTTTATCTTCGGCTACAGGGAAGACTGAAGCTTTCTTT. As protein: CASSLSSATGKTEAFF.

This chain connects TRBV5-1 to TRBJ1-2; TRBD1 matches at 8 bases. Germline-derived CDR1 and CDR2 are SGHRS and YFSETQ. After removal of 4 bases from V and 0 bases from J, the junction contained 8 bases not matched to a gene. This CDR3 region has 16 residues. The CDR3 region has the DNA TGCGCCAGCAGCCAACAGGGGGTGGGAGCTAACTATGGCTACACCTTC. This codes for CASSQQGVGANYGYTF. The variable domain in full, with the rest retrieved from reference TRBV5-1 and TRBJ1-2, is KAGVTQTPRYLIKTRGQQVTLSCSPISGHRSVSWYQQTPGQGLQFLFEYFSETQRNKGNFPGRFSGRQFSNSRSEMNVSTLELGDSALYLCASSQQGVGANYGYTFGSGTRLTVV.

This clone was recorded a few times. V usage is TRBV5-6 and J usage is TRBJ1-6; 7 bases map to TRBD1. Germline V gene lookup returns CDR1 SGHDT and CDR2 YYEEEE. Trimming at V came to 5 bases and at J to 7 bases, leaving 6 bases not matched to a gene. The CDR3 is 14 residues long. Here the CDR3 DNA reads TGTGCCAGCAGTCAACAGGGGTGGAATTCACCCCTCCACTTT. Residues: CASSQQGWNSPLHF.

The V call is TRBV5-5, the J call TRBJ1-2, with 7 nucleotides matching TRBD1. CDR1 SGHKS and CDR2 YYEKEE come from the germline V gene (reference sequence). This CDR3 comprises 16 residues. V shed 1 base and J 1 base; nucleotides not matched to a gene: 7. CDR3 DNA sequence: TGTGCCAGCAGCTTGACAGGGGAATACTTTAACTATGGCTACACCTTC. Amino acids: CASSLTGEYFNYGYTF.

V gene TRBV4-3 combines with J gene TRBJ2-1, with TRBD1 matching over 7 bases. This CDR3 contains 16 residues. Germline CDR1 is LGHNA and CDR2 is YSLEER. V lost 0 bases and J lost 7; bases outside the gene matches: 9. CDR3 in amino acids: CASSQEGRGRFNEQFF. As DNA, the CDR3 is TGCGCCAGCAGCCAAGAAGGAAGGGGGCGATTTAATGAGCAGTTCTTC.

V gene TRBV30 combines with J gene TRBJ1-1, with D hard to call. Trimming took 2 bases from V and 6 from J, leaving 19 bases between them. The CDR3 is made up of 15 amino acids. Germline V gene lookup returns CDR1 GTSNPN and CDR2 SVGIG (reference sequence). This chain's CDR3 is CAWSSYPGLTAEAFF. CDR3 nucleotide sequence: TGTGCCTGGAGTTCTTATCCGGGGTTGACGGCTGAAGCTTTCTTT.

About this clone itself: The same CDR3 is also encoded by other DNA sequences in this sample. This chain joins TRBV18 and TRBJ2-2; D is undetermined. Trimming removed 6 bases at V and 1 base at J, with 6 bases between. Germline V gene sequence: CDR1 KGHSH, CDR2 LQKENI. The CDR3 covers 13 residues. The CDR3 nucleotides read TGTGCCAGCTCGAGACAGAACACCGGGGAGCTGTTTTTT. It is translated as CASSRQNTGELFF. The whole variable domain, remainder taken from reference TRBV18 and TRBJ2-2, is NAGVMQNPRHLVRRRGQEARLRCSPMKGHSHVYWYRQLPEEGLKFMVYLQKENIIDESGMPKERFSAEFPKEGPSILRIQQVVRGDSAAYFCASSRQNTGELFFGEGSRLTVL.

V gene TRBV5-6 combines with J gene TRBJ1-2, with a possible D match to TRBD1 (5 bases). The germline gives CDR1 SGHDT, CDR2 YYEEEE. V lost 2 bases to trimming and J lost 2 bases, with 10 bases between them. The CDR3 has 14 residues. In nucleotides, the CDR3 is TGTGCCAGCAGCTTATCAGGGCAGAACTATGGCTACACCTTC. It translates to CASSLSGQNYGYTF. Using reference TRBV5-6 and TRBJ1-2 for the parts outside the CDR3, the full variable domain is DAGVTQSPTHLIKTRGQQVTLRCSPKSGHDTVSWYQQALGQGPQFIFQYYEEEERQRGNFPDRFSGHQFPNYSSELNVNALLLGDSALYLCASSLSGQNYGYTFGSGTRLTVV.

The CDR3 DNA is TGTGCCAGCACTAAGGAGGGGGCGAATGAAAAACTGTTTTTT. Protein product: CASTKEGANEKLFF. The chain recombines TRBV27 with TRBJ1-4, with 7 bases that match TRBD1. This CDR3 spans 14 amino acids. The junction had 7 bases not matched to a gene; V was cut back by 7 bases and J by 5 bases. Germline CDR1 MNHEY, CDR2 SMNVEV (reference sequence).

The V call is TRBV28, the J call TRBJ2-5, with D maybe TRBD2 (6 bases). The CDR3 spans 16 residues. Trimming pared 3 bases from V and 9 bases from J, leaving 23 bases between. The germline V gene has CDR1 MDHEN and CDR2 SYDVKM. CDR3 coding DNA: TGTGCCAGCAGTTTTTCGTCGTATGGCGTAGGAGGGCCCCAGTACTTC. This translates into CASSFSSYGVGGPQYF.

The chain carries TRBV6-5 and TRBJ2-7; maybe TRBD2 (5 bases). The CDR3 runs to 13 residues. CDR1 and CDR2 (germline): MNHEY, SVGAGI. V dropped 11 bases and J dropped 0 bases, with 14 bases sitting between them. This chain's CDR3 is CAAAEGSSYEQYF. CDR3 in DNA: TGTGCCGCCGCCGAAGGGAGCTCCTACGAGCAGTACTTC.

This chain connects TRBV6-4 to TRBJ2-1, with 9 bases that match TRBD2. The CDR3 length is 15 residues. With V trimmed by 2 bases and J by 5 bases, 4 bases remained unmatched. Per the germline V gene, CDR1 is MRHNA and CDR2 is SNTAGT. The CDR3 nucleotides are TGTGCCAGCAGTGACGTGGCGGGGGGGAACAATGAGCAGTTCTTC. Translation: CASSDVAGGNNEQFF.

CDR3 protein: CASSPQAGGEIDYGYTF. CDR3 DNA: TGCGCCAGCAGCCCTCAGGCCGGGGGGGAAATCGACTATGGCTACACCTTC. The gene calls are TRBV4-1 and TRBJ1-2, with a weak D call TRBD1 (5 bases). This CDR3 is built from 17 residues. Trimming cost V 4 bases and J 3 bases, with 21 bases left between them. CDR1 and CDR2 (germline): MGHRA, YSYEKL.

The rearrangement joins TRBV5-6 to TRBJ1-1; maybe TRBD1 (5 bases). V was clipped by 4 bases and J by 1 base, with 8 bases between them. In germline, CDR1 is SGHDT, CDR2 YYEEEE. This CDR3 has 13 amino acids. The CDR3 loop is CASSEDRNTEAFF. CDR3 coding DNA: TGTGCCAGCAGCGAAGACAGGAACACTGAAGCTTTCTTT.

The chain has TRBV6-5 and TRBJ2-7; 9 bases agree with TRBD1. The CDR3 consists of 15 residues. V trimming: 6 bases; J trimming: 0 bases; junction bases outside the gene matches: 6. Germline CDR1 is MNHEY and CDR2 is SVGAGI. The CDR3 loop reads CASSLQGAFSYEQYF. In DNA form, the CDR3 reads TGTGCCAGCAGCCTACAGGGGGCTTTCTCCTACGAGCAGTACTTC.

This chain links TRBV19 with TRBJ1-2; 8 positions agree with TRBD1. V was clipped by 6 bases and J by 1 base; unmatched bases: 4. In germline, CDR1 is LNHDA, CDR2 SQIVND (reference sequence). This CDR3 is 14 amino acids long. The CDR3 DNA follows: TGTGCCAGTAGCGGGACAGGCCTTAACTATGGCTACACCTTC. This translates into CASSGTGLNYGYTF.

V and J are TRBV4-2 and TRBJ2-3; 10 nucleotides line up with TRBD2. This CDR3 is built from 17 residues. The germline V gene has CDR1 LGHNA and CDR2 YNFKEQ. V shed 1 base, J shed 5 bases, and the junction held 9 bases outside the gene matches. The CDR3 reads CASSQGSAGGPRDTQYF. The CDR3 DNA reads TGTGCCAGCAGCCAAGGTTCAGCGGGGGGGCCCCGAGATACGCAGTATTTT.

The chain recombines TRBV7-3 with TRBJ2-3, with 8 bases identical to TRBD2. Germline CDR1 SGHTA, CDR2 FQGTGA. The CDR3 contains 14 residues. Trimming at V came to 8 bases and at J to 1 base, leaving 5 bases not matched to a gene. This CDR3 reads CASGRGGRTDTQYF. CDR3 DNA sequence: TGTGCCAGCGGCCGGGGGGGCCGCACAGATACGCAGTATTTT. Supplemented by reference TRBV7-3 and TRBJ2-3, the full variable domain reads GAGVSQTPSNKVTEKGKYVELRCDPISGHTALYWYRQSLGQGPEFLIYFQGTGAADDSGLPNDRFFAVRPEGSVSTLKIQRTERGDSAVYLCASGRGGRTDTQYFGPGTRLTVL.

Only a few counts were recorded for this clone. This CDR3 is CAWTDVIEAFF. The CDR3 DNA sequence: TGTGCCTGGACAGATGTAATTGAAGCTTTCTTT. The chain couples TRBV30 to TRBJ1-1; D unresolved. The CDR3 sequence is 11 residues long. V lost 4 bases to trimming and J lost 7 bases, with 10 bases between them. CDR1 and CDR2 (germline): GTSNPN, SVGIG (reference sequence). The variable domain in full, with the rest retrieved from reference TRBV30 and TRBJ1-1, is SQTIHQWPATLVQPVGSPLSLECTVEGTSNPNLYWYRQAAGRGLQLLFYSVGIGQISSEVPQNLSASRPQDRQFILSSKKLLLSDSGFYLCAWTDVIEAFFGQGTRLTVV.

The gene calls are TRBV4-1 and TRBJ2-1; 12 bases line up with TRBD2. The CDR3 loop spans 18 amino acids. Germline V CDR1 and CDR2: MGHRA, YSYEKL. Trimming at V came to 0 bases and at J to 9 bases, leaving 12 bases not matched to a gene. The CDR3 region is CASSQDMILAGGYAEQFF. The DNA of the CDR3 is TGCGCCAGCAGCCAAGATATGATCCTAGCGGGGGGGTATGCTGAGCAGTTCTTC.

This sequence joins TRBV11-2 and TRBJ2-3; D remains unclear. CDR3 length: 14 amino acids. Looked up from germline, CDR1 is SGHAT and CDR2 is FQNNGV. The V and J ends lost 5 bases and 0 bases respectively, with 9 bases between them. The CDR3 loop reads CASSHYASTDTQYF. The CDR3 bases are TGTGCCAGCAGCCACTACGCTAGCACAGATACGCAGTATTTT.

The rearrangement links TRBV18 to TRBJ1-1; D unclear. Trimming removed 6 bases at V and 2 bases at J, with 4 bases between. CDR3 length: 11 amino acids. Per the germline V gene, CDR1 is KGHSH and CDR2 is LQKENI. The CDR3 spells CASSPNTEAFF. The CDR3 coding sequence is TGTGCCAGCTCCCCTAACACTGAAGCTTTCTTT.

The chain joins TRBV2 to TRBJ2-3, with D possibly being TRBD1 (6 bases). CDR3 length: 14 residues. The germline V gene encodes CDR1 SNHLY and CDR2 FYNNEI. Trimming left V 5 bases short and J 6 bases short, with 15 bases between. The CDR3 here is CASSPQGMSDTQYF. In nucleotides, the CDR3 is TGTGCCAGCAGTCCACAGGGTATGAGCGATACGCAGTATTTT.

This chain links TRBV4-1 with TRBJ2-7; 11 nucleotides align to TRBD1. The J segment lost 2 bases and the V segment lost 3 bases, leaving 3 bases of the junction unmatched. In germline, CDR1 is MGHRA, CDR2 YSYEKL. The CDR3 totals 15 residues. This chain's CDR3 is CASSQPGQGAYEQYF. CDR3 sequence (DNA): TGCGCCAGCAGCCAGCCGGGACAGGGGGCCTACGAGCAGTACTTC.

This clone was observed once. This chain connects TRBV28 to TRBJ2-7; 9 bases agree with TRBD2. This CDR3 is 17 amino acids long. V shed 6 bases and J 4 bases; nucleotides not matched to a gene: 16. The germline gives CDR1 MDHEN, CDR2 SYDVKM. The CDR3 DNA reads TGTGCCAGCAGCCCCGATATAGCGGGGGTCACTAAATACGAGCAGTACTTC. Translated: CASSPDIAGVTKYEQYF.